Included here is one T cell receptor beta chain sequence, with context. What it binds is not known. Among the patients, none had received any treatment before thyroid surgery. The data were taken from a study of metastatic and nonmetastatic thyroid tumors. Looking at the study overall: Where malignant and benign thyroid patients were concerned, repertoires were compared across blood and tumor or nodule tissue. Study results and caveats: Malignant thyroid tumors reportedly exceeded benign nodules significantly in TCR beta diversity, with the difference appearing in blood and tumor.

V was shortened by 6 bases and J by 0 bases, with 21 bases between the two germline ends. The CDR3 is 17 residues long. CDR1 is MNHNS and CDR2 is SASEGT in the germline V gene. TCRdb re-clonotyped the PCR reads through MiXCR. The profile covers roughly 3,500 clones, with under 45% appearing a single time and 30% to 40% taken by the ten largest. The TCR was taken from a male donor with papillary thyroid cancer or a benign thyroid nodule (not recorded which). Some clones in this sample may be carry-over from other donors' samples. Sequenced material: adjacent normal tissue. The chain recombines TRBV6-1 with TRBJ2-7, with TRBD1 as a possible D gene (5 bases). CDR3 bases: TGTGCCAGCAGGGCCGAGGATATTCTGACAGACTCCTACGAGCAGTACTTC. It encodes CASRAEDILTDSYEQYF.